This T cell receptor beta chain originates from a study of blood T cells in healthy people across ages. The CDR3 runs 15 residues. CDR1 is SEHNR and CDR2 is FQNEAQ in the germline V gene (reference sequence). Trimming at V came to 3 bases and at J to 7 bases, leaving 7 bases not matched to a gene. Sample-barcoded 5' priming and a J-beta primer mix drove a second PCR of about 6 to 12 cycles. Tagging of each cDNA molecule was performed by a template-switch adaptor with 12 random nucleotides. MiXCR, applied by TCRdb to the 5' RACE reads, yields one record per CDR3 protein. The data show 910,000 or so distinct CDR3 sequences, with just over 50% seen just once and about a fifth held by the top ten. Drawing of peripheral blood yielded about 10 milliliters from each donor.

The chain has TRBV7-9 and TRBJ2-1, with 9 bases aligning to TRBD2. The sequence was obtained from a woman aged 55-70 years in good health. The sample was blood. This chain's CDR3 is CASSFFSGRGNEQFF. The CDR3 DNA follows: TGTGCCAGCAGCTTCTTTAGCGGGAGAGGAAATGAGCAGTTCTTC.